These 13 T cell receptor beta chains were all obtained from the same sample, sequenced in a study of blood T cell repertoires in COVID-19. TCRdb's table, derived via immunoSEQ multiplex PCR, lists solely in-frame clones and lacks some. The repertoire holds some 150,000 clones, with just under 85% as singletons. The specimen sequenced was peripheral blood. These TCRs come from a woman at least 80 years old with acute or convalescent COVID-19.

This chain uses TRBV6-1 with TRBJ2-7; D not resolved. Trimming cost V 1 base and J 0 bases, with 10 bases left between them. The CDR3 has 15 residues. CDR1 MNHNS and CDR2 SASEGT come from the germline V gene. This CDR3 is CASSEVQASSYEQYF. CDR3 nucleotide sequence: TGTGCCAGCAGTGAAGTCCAGGCCAGCTCCTACGAGCAGTACTTC.

This CDR3 reads CASSARVNAGNTIYF. CDR3 nucleotides: TGTGCCAGCAGCGCCCGGGTGAACGCTGGAAACACCATATATTTT. The chain joins TRBV9 to TRBJ1-3; D ambiguous. Germline lookup yields CDR1 SGDLS and CDR2 YYNGEE. Trimming removed 3 bases at V and 2 bases at J, with 12 bases between. CDR3 length: 15 residues.

The CDR3 nucleotides read TGTGCCAGCAGCCCGTTGGAGGGCGGCAATCAGCCCCAGCATTTT. Translating gives CASSPLEGGNQPQHF. This sequence joins TRBV7-8 and TRBJ1-5; D gene uncertain. This CDR3 has 15 amino acids. Trimming stripped 5 bases from V and 2 bases from J, with 13 bases between. Germline V CDR1 and CDR2: SGHVS, FQNEAQ.

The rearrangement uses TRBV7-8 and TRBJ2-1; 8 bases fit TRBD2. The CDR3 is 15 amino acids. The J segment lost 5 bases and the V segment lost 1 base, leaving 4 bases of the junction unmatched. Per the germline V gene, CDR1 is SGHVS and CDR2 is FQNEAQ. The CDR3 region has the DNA TGTGCCAGCAGCTTAGTTGGCGGGGGGAACAATGAGCAGTTCTTC. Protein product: CASSLVGGGNNEQFF.

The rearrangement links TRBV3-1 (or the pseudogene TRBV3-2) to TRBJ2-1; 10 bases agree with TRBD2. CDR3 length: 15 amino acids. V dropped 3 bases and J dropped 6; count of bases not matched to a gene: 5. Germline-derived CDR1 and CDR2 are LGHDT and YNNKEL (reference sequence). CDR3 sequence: CASSQASGGTNEQFF. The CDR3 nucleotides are TGTGCCAGCAGCCAGGCTAGCGGGGGCACCAATGAGCAGTTCTTC.

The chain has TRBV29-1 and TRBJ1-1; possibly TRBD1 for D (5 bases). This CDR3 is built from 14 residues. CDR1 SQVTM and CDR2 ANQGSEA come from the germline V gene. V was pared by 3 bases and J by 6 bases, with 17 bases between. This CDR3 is CSVEGGGLVAEAFF. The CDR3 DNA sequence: TGCAGCGTTGAGGGGGGGGGATTGGTGGCTGAAGCTTTCTTT. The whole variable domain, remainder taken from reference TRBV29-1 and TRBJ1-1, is SAVISQKPSRDICQRGTSLTIQCQVDSQVTMMFWYRQQPGQSLTLIATANQGSEATYESGFVIDKFPISRPNLTFSTLTVSNMSPEDSSIYLCSVEGGGLVAEAFFGQGTRLTVV.

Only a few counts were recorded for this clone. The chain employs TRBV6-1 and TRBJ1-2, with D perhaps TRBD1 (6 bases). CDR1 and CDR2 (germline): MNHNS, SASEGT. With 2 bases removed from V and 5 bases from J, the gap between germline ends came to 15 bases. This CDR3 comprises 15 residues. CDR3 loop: CASSESGGLGYGYTF. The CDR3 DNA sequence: TGTGCCAGCAGTGAAAGCGGGGGCCTGGGGTATGGCTACACCTTC.

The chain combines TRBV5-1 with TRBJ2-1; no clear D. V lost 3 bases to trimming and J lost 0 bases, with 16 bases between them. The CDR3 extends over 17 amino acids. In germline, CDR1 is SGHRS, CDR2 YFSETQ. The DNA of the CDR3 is TGCGCCAGCAGCTCCTACACAGCCACTGTCTCCTACAATGAGCAGTTCTTC. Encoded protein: CASSSYTATVSYNEQFF.

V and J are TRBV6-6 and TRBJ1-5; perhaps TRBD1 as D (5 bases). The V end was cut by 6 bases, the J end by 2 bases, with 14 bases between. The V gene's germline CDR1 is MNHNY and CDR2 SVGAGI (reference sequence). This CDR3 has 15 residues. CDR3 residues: CASRGPLVGNQPQHF. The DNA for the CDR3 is TGTGCCAGCAGGGGGCCCTTAGTGGGCAATCAGCCCCAGCATTTT.

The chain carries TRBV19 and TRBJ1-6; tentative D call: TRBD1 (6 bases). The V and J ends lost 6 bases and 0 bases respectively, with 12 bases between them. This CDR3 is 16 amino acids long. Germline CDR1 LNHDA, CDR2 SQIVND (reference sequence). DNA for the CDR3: TGTGCCAGTAGCCAACAGGGTTTCTCCTATAATTCACCCCTCCACTTT. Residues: CASSQQGFSYNSPLHF.

CDR3 sequence reads: CASSPRTGVPETQYF. The DNA of the CDR3 is TGCGCCAGCAGCCCTCGGACAGGGGTCCCGGAGACCCAGTACTTC. The V and J genes are TRBV4-1 and TRBJ2-5; 9 bases agree with TRBD1. The junction had 8 bases not matched to a gene; V was cut back by 4 bases and J by 5 bases. The CDR3 covers 15 residues. From germline, CDR1 is MGHRA and CDR2 YSYEKL.

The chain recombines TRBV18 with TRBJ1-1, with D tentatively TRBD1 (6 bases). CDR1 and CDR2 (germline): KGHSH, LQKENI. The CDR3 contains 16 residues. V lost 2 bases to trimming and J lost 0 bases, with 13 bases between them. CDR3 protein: CASSPYEQGLNTEAFF. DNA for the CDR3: TGTGCCAGCTCACCATACGAACAGGGCCTGAACACTGAAGCTTTCTTT.

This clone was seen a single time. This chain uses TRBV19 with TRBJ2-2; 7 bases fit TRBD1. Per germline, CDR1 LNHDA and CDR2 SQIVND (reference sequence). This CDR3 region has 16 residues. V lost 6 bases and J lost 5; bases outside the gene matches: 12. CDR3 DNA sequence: TGTGCCAGTAGCTTGATAGGGGGCGACTTGACCGGGGAGCTGTTTTTT. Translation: CASSLIGGDLTGELFF.